The 27 T cell receptor beta chains below all came from one sample that was sequenced in a study of siplizumab effects on memory and regulatory T cells. The data were produced by immunoSEQ multiplex PCR, yet TCRdb's version contains in-frame clones alone and is incomplete. The sample lists about 110,000 clones; about 91% were seen once. Sequencing was performed on Tregs sorted from blood. Source of these receptors: a human donor in good health.

This chain links TRBV5-6 with TRBJ2-2, with unresolved D. Germline-derived CDR1 and CDR2 are SGHDT and YYEEEE. This CDR3 has 12 amino acids. Trimming left V 2 bases short and J 8 bases short, with 7 bases between. CDR3 DNA: TGTGCCAGCAGCTTTAGTTTTGGGGAGCTGTTTTTT. Translation gives CASSFSFGELFF.

This chain uses TRBV28 with TRBJ1-1; 8 nucleotides agree with TRBD1. The germline gives CDR1 MDHEN, CDR2 SYDVKM. Losses at the gene ends were 6 bases for V and 1 base for J; bases not matched to a gene: 4. The CDR3 has 14 amino acids. The CDR3 nucleotides are TGTGCCAGCAGCATAGACAGGGGGAACACTGAAGCTTTCTTT. This translates into CASSIDRGNTEAFF.

The chain joins TRBV19 to TRBJ2-3; D may be TRBD1 (6 bases). V was cut by 3 bases and J by 3 bases, with 10 bases left in between. The length of the CDR3 is 14 residues. Germline CDR1 reads LNHDA; CDR2 reads SQIVND (reference sequence). The CDR3 sequence: CASSIGGGTDTQYF. CDR3 in DNA: TGTGCCAGTAGTATTGGGGGCGGGACAGATACGCAGTATTTT.

This rearrangement joins TRBV6-6 to TRBJ1-1; D gene ambiguous. V lost 0 bases to trimming and J lost 6 bases, with 5 bases between them. Germline loops: CDR1 MNHNY, CDR2 SVGAGI (reference sequence). The CDR3 loop spans 12 amino acids. This CDR3 is CASSYSSSEAFF. The CDR3 DNA reads TGTGCCAGCAGTTACTCAAGCTCTGAAGCTTTCTTT.

V is TRBV5-4 and J is TRBJ2-7; 9 bases are shared with TRBD2. From germline, CDR1 is SGHNT and CDR2 YYREEE (reference sequence). The V gene end was trimmed by 3 bases and the J gene end by 7 bases; junction bases not matched to a gene: 11. The CDR3 is made up of 15 amino acids. This CDR3 is CASSSRRGRAGEQYF. The DNA for the CDR3 is TGTGCCAGCAGCTCAAGGCGCGGGAGGGCTGGGGAGCAGTACTTC.

The rearrangement links TRBV10-1 to TRBJ1-1; possible D gene TRBD1, 6 bases. Trimming took off 6 bases at V and 0 bases at J, with 11 bases between the two ends. The CDR3 consists of 14 residues. Germline V gives CDR1 WNHNN, CDR2 SYGVQD (reference sequence). The CDR3: CASRSTGMNTEAFF. As DNA, the CDR3 is TGCGCCAGCAGATCCACAGGGATGAACACTGAAGCTTTCTTT.

The J gene is TRBJ2-6, the V gene TRBV30, with 7 bases fitting TRBD2. In germline, CDR1 is GTSNPN, CDR2 SVGIG (reference sequence). The CDR3 contains 16 residues. Unmatched junction bases numbered 5, after V lost 1 base and J lost 2 bases. CDR3 amino acids: CAWSGLGGAGANVLTF. CDR3 sequence (DNA): TGTGCCTGGAGTGGACTTGGGGGGGCTGGGGCCAACGTCCTGACTTTC.

The rearrangement joins TRBV6-5 to TRBJ1-1; D not certain. Germline lookup yields CDR1 MNHEY and CDR2 SVGAGI. Trimming removed 2 bases at V and 3 bases at J, with 10 bases between. CDR3 length equals 14 residues. The CDR3, as DNA: TGTGCCAGCAGTTACGACCGCCGGGACACTGAAGCTTTCTTT. Encoded protein: CASSYDRRDTEAFF.

The V call is TRBV5-6, the J call TRBJ2-5, with D possibly TRBD2 on 7 matching bases. CDR1 SGHDT and CDR2 YYEEEE come from the germline V gene. The CDR3 extends over 15 amino acids. Trimming removed 3 bases from V and 1 base from J, with 13 bases in between. The CDR3 loop is CASSSAGAGQETQYF. The CDR3 DNA reads as TGTGCCAGCAGCTCGGCGGGGGCGGGCCAAGAGACCCAGTACTTC.

As DNA, the CDR3 is TGCGCCAGCAGCTCCGGACAGGGGGCCTCCTATGGCTACACCTTC. It yields the protein CASSSGQGASYGYTF. The chain has TRBV5-1 and TRBJ1-2; 11 nucleotides match TRBD1. This CDR3 region has 15 residues. V gave up 3 bases and J gave up 4 bases; unmatched junction bases: 5. The germline CDR1 and CDR2 sequences are SGHRS and YFSETQ. Together with reference TRBV5-1 and TRBJ1-2, the CDR3 gives the full variable domain: KAGVTQTPRYLIKTRGQQVTLSCSPISGHRSVSWYQQTPGQGLQFLFEYFSETQRNKGNFPGRFSGRQFSNSRSEMNVSTLELGDSALYLCASSSGQGASYGYTFGSGTRLTVV.

V and J are TRBV2 and TRBJ2-2, with D perhaps matching TRBD1 or TRBD2 (5 bases each). CDR1 and CDR2 (germline): SNHLY, FYNNEI. CDR3 length: 14 residues. The V end lost 10 bases, the J end lost 1 base, and 13 bases lay between the germline ends. CDR3 bases: TGTGCCACCCGGGGCTCCGTGAACACCGGGGAGCTGTTTTTT. It is translated as CATRGSVNTGELFF.

This chain uses TRBV19 with TRBJ2-1, with D tentatively TRBD1 (5 bases). Trimming stripped 0 bases from V and 2 bases from J, with 11 bases between. Germline V gene data show CDR1 as LNHDA and CDR2 as SQIVND (reference sequence). The CDR3 sequence is 16 residues long. The CDR3 here is CASSIDSLGAYNEQFF. The CDR3 region has the DNA TGTGCCAGTAGTATAGATAGCTTAGGGGCCTACAATGAGCAGTTCTTC. The full variable domain, in which reference TRBV19 and TRBJ2-1 provide the parts outside the CDR3, is DGGITQSPKYLFRKEGQNVTLSCEQNLNHDAMYWYRQDPGQGLRLIYYSQIVNDFQKGDIAEGYSVSREKKESFPLTVTSAQKNPTAFYLCASSIDSLGAYNEQFFGPGTRLTVL.

The rearrangement joins TRBV11-3 to TRBJ2-5; 13 bases agree with TRBD2. After removal of 4 bases from V and 4 bases from J, the junction contained 6 bases not matched to a gene. Germline V CDR1 and CDR2: SGHNT, YENEEA. The CDR3 covers 16 residues. CDR3 in DNA: TGTGCCAGCAGCTCTGGACTAGCGGGGGTCGGAGAGACCCAGTACTTC. Translated: CASSSGLAGVGETQYF.

This clone appeared a single time. The V and J genes are TRBV7-9 and TRBJ1-1, with 8 bases lining up with TRBD1. This CDR3 is built from 14 residues. Germline loops: CDR1 SEHNR, CDR2 FQNEAQ (reference sequence). V was clipped by 3 bases and J by 5 bases; unmatched bases: 5. The CDR3 region has the DNA TGTGCCAGCAGCTTTTTACAGGGGGTGACTGAAGCTTTCTTT. Encoded protein: CASSFLQGVTEAFF.

The chain employs TRBV6-5 and TRBJ2-7; TRBD2 aligns across 7 bases. Germline V gene data show CDR1 as MNHEY and CDR2 as SVGAGI. V was pared by 3 bases and J by 5 bases, with 4 bases of the junction left unmatched. The CDR3 consists of 13 residues. The CDR3 DNA sequence: TGTGCCAGCAGTTATAACGGGGGGAACGAGCAGTACTTC. Translation: CASSYNGGNEQYF.

The J gene is TRBJ1-3, the V gene TRBV6-6; D remains ambiguous. The V and J ends lost 2 bases and 0 bases respectively, with 8 bases between them. CDR1 is MNHNY, CDR2 SVGAGI, per germline (reference sequence). The CDR3 extends over 15 amino acids. The CDR3 sequence is CASSYTGSSGNTIYF. DNA of the CDR3: TGTGCCAGCAGTTACACCGGGAGCTCTGGAAACACCATATATTTT.

V gene TRBV6-5 combines with J gene TRBJ1-1; 9 bases agree with TRBD1. There are 14 residues in the CDR3. Per germline, CDR1 MNHEY and CDR2 SVGAGI. Trimming at V came to 2 bases and at J to 8 bases, leaving 6 bases not matched to a gene. Here the CDR3 DNA reads TGTGCCAGCAGTTACATCCGACAGGGGGAAGAAGCTTTCTTT. Encoded protein: CASSYIRQGEEAFF.

The CDR3 coding sequence is TGTGCCAGCAGTTTAAAATATATCGGGACGACGAACTATGGCTACACCTTC. Amino acid sequence: CASSLKYIGTTNYGYTF. The V gene is TRBV27, the J gene TRBJ1-2; a possible D gene is TRBD1 (5 bases). Per the germline V gene, CDR1 is MNHEY and CDR2 is SMNVEV (reference sequence). The CDR3 runs 17 residues. Trimming took 2 bases from V and 2 from J, leaving 18 bases between them.

The J gene is TRBJ2-1, the V gene TRBV5-6; D call uncertain. Per germline, CDR1 SGHDT and CDR2 YYEEEE. The ends were cut back, 1 base at V and 7 bases at J, with 15 bases in the middle. CDR3 size: 15 residues. CDR3 DNA sequence: TGTGCCAGCAGCTTGTTGACTTATCTGAGAAATGAGCAGTTCTTC. Protein: CASSLLTYLRNEQFF.

The chain has TRBV5-4 and TRBJ2-2; perhaps TRBD2 as D (6 bases). The length of the CDR3 is 16 residues. CDR1 and CDR2 (germline): SGHNT, YYREEE (reference sequence). Deletions cut 0 bases from V and 5 bases from J, with 14 bases between. The CDR3 spells CASSLDGGIGTGELFF. The CDR3, as DNA: TGTGCCAGCAGCTTGGATGGCGGGATCGGTACCGGGGAGCTGTTTTTT. The complete variable domain, with remaining parts taken from reference TRBV5-4 and TRBJ2-2, reads ETGVTQSPTHLIKTRGQQVTLRCSSQSGHNTVSWYQQALGQGPQFIFQYYREEENGRGNFPPRFSGLQFPNYSSELNVNALELDDSALYLCASSLDGGIGTGELFFGEGSRLTVL.

The chain recombines TRBV7-6 with TRBJ2-2; possible D gene TRBD1, 6 bases. This CDR3 is built from 14 residues. The germline V and J ends were trimmed by 8 bases and 5 bases, with 15 bases remaining between them. Germline assignment: CDR1 SGHVS and CDR2 FNYEAQ. In DNA form, the CDR3 reads TGTGCCAGCTACCCGGGACACCAAACCGGGGAGCTGTTTTTT. Protein sequence: CASYPGHQTGELFF.

The V and J genes are TRBV5-5 and TRBJ1-2, with 9 bases aligning to TRBD1. In germline, CDR1 is SGHKS, CDR2 YYEKEE (reference sequence). Trimming took 3 bases from V and 8 from J; bases not matched to a gene: 5. The CDR3 has 13 residues. The DNA for the CDR3 is TGTGCCAGCAGCTGGGTGGGACAGGGAGGCTACACCTTC. This translates into CASSWVGQGGYTF.

The rearrangement links TRBV7-9 to TRBJ2-4; 12 bases are a match to TRBD2. Looked up from germline, CDR1 is SEHNR and CDR2 is FQNEAQ (reference sequence). The V gene end was trimmed by 2 bases and the J gene end by 2 bases; junction bases not matched to a gene: 4. CDR3 size: 17 residues. Here the CDR3 reads CASSLPLAGGPKNIQYF. CDR3 nucleotide sequence: TGTGCCAGCAGCTTACCCCTAGCGGGGGGGCCCAAAAACATTCAGTACTTC. Combining the CDR3 with reference TRBV7-9 and TRBJ2-4 gives the whole variable domain DTGVSQNPRHKITKRGQNVTFRCDPISEHNRLYWYRQTLGQGPEFLTYFQNEAQLEKSRLLSDRFSAERPKGSFSTLEIQRTEQGDSAMYLCASSLPLAGGPKNIQYFGAGTRLSVL.

The chain recombines TRBV14 with TRBJ2-3; no clear D. The V and J ends lost 4 bases and 1 base respectively, with 12 bases between them. Per the germline V gene, CDR1 is SGHDN and CDR2 is FVKESK. The length of the CDR3 is 15 residues. CDR3: CASSRGNYRTDTQYF. The CDR3 region has the DNA TGTGCCAGCAGCCGGGGAAACTATCGCACAGATACGCAGTATTTT.

The rearrangement uses TRBV5-1 and TRBJ2-2; 11 positions agree with TRBD2. Germline CDR1 reads SGHRS; CDR2 reads YFSETQ. The CDR3 is made up of 15 amino acids. J was trimmed by 4 bases and V by 8 bases; bases with no gene match: 7. Here the CDR3 reads CASSSGRASTGELFF. The DNA for the CDR3 is TGCGCCAGTAGTAGCGGGAGGGCCAGCACCGGGGAGCTGTTTTTT. Full variable domain (rest looked up from reference TRBV5-1 and TRBJ2-2): KAGVTQTPRYLIKTRGQQVTLSCSPISGHRSVSWYQQTPGQGLQFLFEYFSETQRNKGNFPGRFSGRQFSNSRSEMNVSTLELGDSALYLCASSSGRASTGELFFGEGSRLTVL.

The rearrangement joins TRBV4-2 to TRBJ2-1; D unclear. CDR1 is LGHNA and CDR2 is YNFKEQ in the germline V gene. V was pared by 1 base and J by 4 bases, with 17 bases between. The CDR3 has 17 residues. The CDR3 here is CASSQVPTTSLYNEQFF. DNA of the CDR3: TGTGCCAGCAGCCAAGTCCCGACCACGAGCCTATACAATGAGCAGTTCTTC.

This clone was seen more than once but under ten times. The chain links TRBV19 to TRBJ1-2; the match to TRBD1 covers 9 bases. This CDR3 has 16 amino acids. Per germline, CDR1 LNHDA and CDR2 SQIVND (reference sequence). V gave up 2 bases and J gave up 7 bases; unmatched junction bases: 11. CDR3 nucleotide sequence: TGTGCCAGTAGTATATGGTCTTGGGACAGGGCGGCTGGCTACACCTTC. Translating it yields CASSIWSWDRAAGYTF.